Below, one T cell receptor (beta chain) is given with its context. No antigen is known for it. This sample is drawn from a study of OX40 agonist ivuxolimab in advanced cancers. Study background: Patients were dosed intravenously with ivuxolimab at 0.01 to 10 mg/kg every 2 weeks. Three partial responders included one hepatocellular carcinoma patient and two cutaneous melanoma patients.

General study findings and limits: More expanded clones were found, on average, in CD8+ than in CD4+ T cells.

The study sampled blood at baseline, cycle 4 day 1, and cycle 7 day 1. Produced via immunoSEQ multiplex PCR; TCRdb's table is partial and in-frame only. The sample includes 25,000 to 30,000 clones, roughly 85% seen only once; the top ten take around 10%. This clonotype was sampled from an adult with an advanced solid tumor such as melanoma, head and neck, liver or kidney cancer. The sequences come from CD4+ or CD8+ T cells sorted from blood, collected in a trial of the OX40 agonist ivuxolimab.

CDR3 in DNA: TGTGCCAGCAGTTTCGGGCGGCGTAGCAATCAGCCCCAGCATTTT. This sequence encodes CASSFGRRSNQPQHF. The J gene is TRBJ1-5, the V gene TRBV6-6; D ambiguous. V lost 4 bases and J lost 0, with 10 bases in between. In germline, CDR1 is MNHNY, CDR2 SVGAGI (reference sequence). This CDR3 contains 15 residues.